This TCR beta chain is from a study of graft-versus-host responses after intestinal transplantation. Study-level background: Each patient got anti-thymocyte globulin induction, then tacrolimus and steroids for roughly 3 years. Study observations and caveats: Investigators detected GvH clones in recipient marrow, with some emerging earlier in ileum or blood. Within the allografts of patients who had graft-donor T cell macrochimerism, graft-versus-host to host-versus-graft clonal ratios were high. GvH clone levels peaked in circulation, and this peak was associated with early post-transplant HvG declines.

Concerning this clone: Its antigen is still unknown.

Sequenced by immunoSEQ multiplex PCR; TCRdb stores in-frame clones only, minus some. The profile shows tens of thousands of clones, around four fifths of them singletons. Germline assignment: CDR1 SGHRS and CDR2 YFSETQ. Trimming cost V 2 bases and J 8 bases; bases outside gene matches: 13. This CDR3 spans 16 amino acids. The source is a human donor who received an intestinal transplant. The sample here was unstimulated CD8+ T cells sorted from spleen or lymph node cells, taken before intestinal transplant. The rearrangement joins TRBV5-1 to TRBJ2-1; 7 bases fit TRBD2. In DNA form, the CDR3 reads TGCGCCAGCAGCTTCAGGGTGTCAATAGCGGGCCATGAGCAGTTCTTC. This gives the protein CASSFRVSIAGHEQFF.